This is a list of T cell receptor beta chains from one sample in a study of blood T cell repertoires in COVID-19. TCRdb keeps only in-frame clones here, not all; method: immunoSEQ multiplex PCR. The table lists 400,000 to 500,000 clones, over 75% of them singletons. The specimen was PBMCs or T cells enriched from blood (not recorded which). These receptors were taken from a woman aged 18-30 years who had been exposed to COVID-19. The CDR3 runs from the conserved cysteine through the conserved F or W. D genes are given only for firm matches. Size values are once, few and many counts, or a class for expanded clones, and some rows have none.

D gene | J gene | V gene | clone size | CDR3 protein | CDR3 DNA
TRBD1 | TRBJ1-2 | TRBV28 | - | CASRDRGQVYGYTF | TGTGCCAGCAGAGATAGGGGACAGGTCTATGGCTACACCTTC
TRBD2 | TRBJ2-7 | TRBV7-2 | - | CASSSPAGVNDEQYF | TGTGCCAGCAGCTCCCCGGCGGGAGTCAACGACGAGCAGTACTTC
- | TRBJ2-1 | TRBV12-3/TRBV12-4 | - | CASNPYYHNEQFF | TGTGCCAGCAACCCATACTATCACAATGAGCAGTTCTTC
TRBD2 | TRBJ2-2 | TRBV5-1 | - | CASSLAGTSRTGELFF | TGCGCCAGCAGCTTGGCGGGGACTAGCCGGACCGGGGAGCTGTTTTTT
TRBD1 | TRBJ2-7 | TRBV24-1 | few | CATSATGVGEQYF | TGTGCCACCAGTGCAACAGGGGTGGGTGAGCAGTACTTC
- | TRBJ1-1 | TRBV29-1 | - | CSAVSRADWGAEAFF | TGCAGCGCCGTGTCAAGGGCCGACTGGGGGGCTGAAGCTTTCTTT
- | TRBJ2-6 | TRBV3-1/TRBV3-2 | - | CASRSAGIGANVLTF | TGTGCCAGCAGGTCGGCAGGGATTGGGGCCAACGTCCTGACTTTC
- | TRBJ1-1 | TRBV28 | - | CASSSDRNTEAFF | TGTGCCAGCAGCTCCGACAGGAACACTGAAGCTTTCTTT
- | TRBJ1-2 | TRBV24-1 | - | CATSEGAGGYTF | TGTGCCACCAGTGAGGGGGCTGGGGGCTACACCTTC
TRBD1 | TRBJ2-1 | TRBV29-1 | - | CSVLIQGYEQFF | TGCAGCGTTCTAATACAGGGGTATGAGCAGTTCTTC
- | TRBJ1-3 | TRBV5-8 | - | CASSPLQGSGNTIYF | TGTGCCAGCAGCCCCTTACAGGGAAGTGGAAACACCATATATTTT